The 20 T cell receptor beta chains presented below share a single source sample, sequenced in a study of long-term antiretroviral therapy in people with HIV. Researchers report immunoSEQ v3.0 was run at survey level. Produced via immunoSEQ multiplex PCR; TCRdb's table is partial and in-frame only. Here the sample spans roughly 29,000 clones, 90% to 95% being singletons. The sample was unsorted PBMCs, taken approximately 6.1 years after starting antiretroviral therapy. These receptors came from a man aged 25 to 45 with HIV.

The chain combines TRBV27 with TRBJ1-2; no definite D call. The CDR3 sequence is 14 residues long. Trimming removed 0 bases at V and 4 bases at J, with 9 bases between. The V gene's germline CDR1 is MNHEY and CDR2 SMNVEV (reference sequence). The CDR3 nucleotides are TGTGCCAGCAGTTTATCGGTGGGTGGCTATGGCTACACCTTC. It is translated as CASSLSVGGYGYTF.

J is TRBJ2-7 and V is TRBV6-1; no reliable D call. V was shortened by 5 bases and J by 0 bases, with 11 bases between the two germline ends. Looked up from germline, CDR1 is MNHNS and CDR2 is SASEGT. The CDR3 runs 14 residues. The CDR3 sequence: CASSHRVHSYEQYF. CDR3 nucleotides: TGTGCCAGCAGTCACCGGGTCCACTCCTACGAGCAGTACTTC.

The rearrangement uses TRBV19 and TRBJ1-4; possibly TRBD1 for D (6 bases). Germline V CDR1 and CDR2: LNHDA, SQIVND (reference sequence). V lost 3 bases and J 10 bases, leaving 15 bases between the germline ends. The length of the CDR3 is 14 residues. Written as DNA, the CDR3 is TGTGCCAGTAGTATGGACAGTGGGGCGGGAAAACTGTTTTTT. Translation: CASSMDSGAGKLFF.

The V call is TRBV30, the J call TRBJ1-2; a possible D gene is TRBD1 (5 bases). In germline, CDR1 is GTSNPN, CDR2 SVGIG (reference sequence). This CDR3 contains 13 residues. V was shortened by 4 bases and J by 2 bases, with 11 bases between the two germline ends. The CDR3 region has the DNA TGTGCCTGGAATACACAGGAGAACTATGGCTACACCTTC. Translation: CAWNTQENYGYTF.

The chain recombines TRBV18 with TRBJ2-1; the match to TRBD1 covers 7 bases. The ends lost 5 bases at V and 0 bases at J; junction bases unmatched: 10. CDR1 and CDR2 (germline): KGHSH, LQKENI. The CDR3 covers 17 residues. The CDR3 sequence is CASSFSGQASSYNEQFF. CDR3 in DNA: TGTGCCAGCTCATTCTCCGGACAGGCGAGCTCCTACAATGAGCAGTTCTTC.

The chain uses TRBV9 and TRBJ1-5, with TRBD1 identical over 7 bases. Germline lookup yields CDR1 SGDLS and CDR2 YYNGEE. After removal of 0 bases from V and 4 bases from J, the junction contained 10 bases not matched to a gene. This CDR3 contains 17 residues. The DNA of the CDR3 is TGTGCCAGCAGCGTAGACAGGGGAATTGGGAAGAATCAGCCCCAGCATTTT. Encoded protein: CASSVDRGIGKNQPQHF.

The chain recombines TRBV6-1 with TRBJ2-7, with D possibly matching TRBD1 (5 bases). The CDR3 covers 13 residues. The germline V gene has CDR1 MNHNS and CDR2 SASEGT. V was pared by 7 bases and J by 0 bases, with 10 bases between. The CDR3 is CASTLTDSYEQYF. The DNA for the CDR3 is TGTGCCAGCACCCTGACAGACTCCTACGAGCAGTACTTC.

The J gene is TRBJ1-4, the V gene TRBV5-1, with D possibly TRBD1 on 5 matching bases. Per the germline V gene, CDR1 is SGHRS and CDR2 is YFSETQ. V lost 4 bases, J lost 7 bases, and 17 bases lay in between. The length of the CDR3 is 15 residues. CDR3 residues: CASSPGTSGREKLFF. CDR3 DNA sequence: TGCGCCAGCAGCCCGGGGACGTCCGGGCGTGAAAAACTGTTTTTT.

The chain carries TRBV11-2 and TRBJ1-1; 9 bases line up with TRBD1. Per the germline V gene, CDR1 is SGHAT and CDR2 is FQNNGV. The CDR3 consists of 16 residues. Trimming at V came to 6 bases and at J to 5 bases, leaving 13 bases not matched to a gene. The DNA of the CDR3 is TGTGCCAGCAGTGGGACAGGGAAGTGGATGGAGACTGAAGCTTTCTTT. Protein product: CASSGTGKWMETEAFF. The whole variable domain, remainder taken from reference TRBV11-2 and TRBJ1-1, is EAGVAQSPRYKIIEKRQSVAFWCNPISGHATLYWYQQILGQGPKLLIQFQNNGVVDDSQLPKDRFSAERLKGVDSTLKIQPAKLEDSAVYLCASSGTGKWMETEAFFGQGTRLTVV.

This chain joins TRBV29-1 and TRBJ1-1; 10 bases line up with TRBD1. The germline CDR1 and CDR2 sequences are SQVTM and ANQGSEA. The CDR3 has 14 residues. J was trimmed by 6 bases and V by 4 bases; bases with no gene match: 8. DNA for the CDR3: TGCAGCGTTGGTGGACAGGGGGGTTGGGCTGAAGCTTTCTTT. Translating gives CSVGGQGGWAEAFF.

This rearrangement joins TRBV7-9 to TRBJ1-1; D unclear. Germline V gene sequence: CDR1 SEHNR, CDR2 FQNEAQ (reference sequence). V lost 4 bases to trimming and J lost 0 bases, with 15 bases between them. This CDR3 is 16 amino acids long. CDR3 nucleotide sequence: TGTGCCAGCAGCTCGCTAGGAAAGGTAATGAACACTGAAGCTTTCTTT. This codes for CASSSLGKVMNTEAFF.

V gene TRBV6-6 combines with J gene TRBJ2-1; possible D gene TRBD2, 7 bases. The CDR3 has 16 amino acids. Germline V CDR1 and CDR2: MNHNY, SVGAGI (reference sequence). V was clipped by 6 bases and J by 8 bases, with 23 bases between them. CDR3 region: CASSFPRGGIVDEQFF. The DNA for the CDR3 is TGTGCCAGCAGCTTCCCTAGGGGGGGTATAGTCGATGAGCAGTTCTTC.

V usage is TRBV6-1 and J usage is TRBJ2-6; perhaps TRBD1 as D (5 bases). Germline V lookup: CDR1 MNHNS, CDR2 SASEGT. This CDR3 is built from 17 residues. V lost 4 bases and J lost 0, with 13 bases in between. CDR3 amino acids: CASSADRFNSGANVLTF. The CDR3 DNA follows: TGTGCCAGCAGTGCAGACAGATTTAACTCTGGGGCCAACGTCCTGACTTTC.

The CDR3 sequence: CASSARGQTYEQYF. In DNA, the CDR3 is TGTGCCAGCAGCGCCAGGGGGCAGACCTACGAGCAGTACTTC. The V and J genes are TRBV9 and TRBJ2-5; 8 nucleotides line up with TRBD1. The end of the DNA is better explained by TRBJ2-7, so the J call may be wrong. Per the germline V gene, CDR1 is SGDLS and CDR2 is YYNGEE. The CDR3 sequence is 14 residues long.

The chain carries TRBV4-3 and TRBJ2-4; 7 positions agree with TRBD2. The junction had 9 bases not matched to a gene; V was cut back by 4 bases and J by 3 bases. The CDR3 consists of 16 residues. Germline V gives CDR1 LGHNA, CDR2 YSLEER. CDR3 loop: CASSLLPSGHKNIQYF. DNA for the CDR3: TGCGCCAGCAGCCTACTACCTAGCGGCCACAAAAACATTCAGTACTTC.

The V gene is TRBV4-2, the J gene TRBJ1-4, with D unresolved. CDR1 and CDR2 from the germline V gene are LGHNA and YNFKEQ. V lost 0 bases and J lost 15, with 17 bases in between. The CDR3 is 14 amino acids. For the CDR3, the DNA is TGTGCCAGCAGCCAAGACCCGCTAGAAACAATAGTGTTTTTT. It is translated as CASSQDPLETIVFF.

The chain uses TRBV7-9 and TRBJ2-1; no reliable D call. This CDR3 comprises 13 residues. V lost 3 bases and J 5 bases, leaving 8 bases between the germline ends. The germline V gene encodes CDR1 SEHNR and CDR2 FQNEAQ (reference sequence). CDR3 coding DNA: TGTGCCAGCAGCTTGGACGAAGACAATGAGCAGTTCTTC. This sequence encodes CASSLDEDNEQFF.

The CDR3, as DNA: TGTGCCAGCACGGGGGATCCCAACTATGGCTACACCTTC. Translating it yields CASTGDPNYGYTF. The rearrangement uses TRBV6-5 and TRBJ1-2, with D maybe TRBD1 (5 bases). CDR3 length equals 13 residues. Germline V gives CDR1 MNHEY, CDR2 SVGAGI. V lost 7 bases to trimming and J lost 2 bases, with 11 bases between them.

This rearrangement joins TRBV7-9 to TRBJ2-7, with 8 nucleotides matching TRBD1. The germline CDR1 and CDR2 sequences are SEHNR and FQNEAQ (reference sequence). The J segment lost 4 bases and the V segment lost 5 bases, leaving 13 bases of the junction unmatched. CDR3 length: 16 residues. This chain's CDR3 is CASSAKNRDRIYEQYF. DNA for the CDR3: TGTGCCAGCAGCGCCAAAAACCGGGACAGGATTTACGAGCAGTACTTC. Full variable domain (rest looked up from reference TRBV7-9 and TRBJ2-7): DTGVSQNPRHKITKRGQNVTFRCDPISEHNRLYWYRQTLGQGPEFLTYFQNEAQLEKSRLLSDRFSAERPKGSFSTLEIQRTEQGDSAMYLCASSAKNRDRIYEQYFGPGTRLTVT.

The rearrangement links TRBV5-1 to TRBJ2-6; tentatively, D is TRBD2 (5 bases). The V and J ends lost 6 bases and 0 bases respectively, with 22 bases between them. The germline gives CDR1 SGHRS, CDR2 YFSETQ. The CDR3 contains 19 residues. DNA for the CDR3: TGCGCCAGCACCTTATTAGGGATCCGGGGTTTCTCTGGGGCCAACGTCCTGACTTTC. This codes for CASTLLGIRGFSGANVLTF.